This TCR beta chain was captured by sequencing in a study of blood T cell repertoires in COVID-19. Study in general: Specimens from acute and convalescent COVID-19 originated in the United States, Italy and Spain.

Authors' methods: The authors estimated nucleated cell counts from reference gene primer amplification. Here immunoSEQ multiplex PCR was the method, and the copy in TCRdb shows in-frame clones only, minus some. For V, J and clone size, that table is used; D and trimming come from the DNA. The repertoire consists of about 480,000 clones, with approximately 88% occurring once and the leading ten covering about 1.7%. The CDR3 covers 12 residues. V lost 10 bases, J lost 6 bases, and 15 bases lay in between. Germline V gives CDR1 SGHDN, CDR2 FVKESK. Across 20 to 25 US areas, participants ranged in age from about 18 to 90 years. This clone has just one count.

The sequence was obtained from a woman between 40 and 55 years old who had recovered from COVID-19. Sequencing used PBMCs or T cells enriched from blood (not recorded which). The chain recombines TRBV14 with TRBJ1-1; D is perhaps TRBD1 (6 bases). CDR3: CATNRVSAEAFF. The CDR3 coding sequence is TGTGCCACCAACAGGGTTTCCGCTGAAGCTTTCTTT.